The 11 T cell receptor beta chains below were found in one sample sequenced in a study of blood T cells in healthy people across ages. Primed by a sample-barcoded 5' primer and a J-beta primer mix, a second PCR proceeded for roughly 7 to 11 cycles. One entry per CDR3 protein results from TCRdb running MiXCR on the 5' RACE reads. The top ten clones hold approximately 3.7% of a sample with about 800,000 distinct CDR3 sequences, 20% to 25% of them seen once. The data also belong to a second study, concerning T cells of mothers and their children.

Input material: blood. The receptor set was obtained from a boy between 10 and 17 years old in good health.

The chain joins TRBV15 to TRBJ2-2; no reliable D call. CDR3 length: 19 amino acids. V was cut by 0 bases and J by 2 bases, with 19 bases left in between. The germline gives CDR1 LNHNV, CDR2 YYDKDF (reference sequence). CDR3 region: CATSREYNYGLHNTGELFF. CDR3 DNA: TGTGCCACCAGCAGAGAATACAATTATGGTTTACATAACACCGGGGAGCTGTTTTTT.

This clonotype has only a few counts. V and J are TRBV9 and TRBJ2-5, with a tentative D call TRBD2 (7 bases). V was trimmed by 3 bases and J by 7 bases, leaving 16 bases between them. The CDR3 extends over 14 amino acids. The germline V gene encodes CDR1 SGDLS and CDR2 YYNGEE. The CDR3 is CASSAYGGPGTQYF. DNA of the CDR3: TGTGCCAGCAGCGCCTACGGGGGGCCAGGGACCCAGTACTTC. The whole variable domain, filled in from reference TRBV9 and TRBJ2-5, reads DSGVTQTPKHLITATGQRVTLRCSPRSGDLSVYWYQQSLDQGLQFLIQYYNGEERAKGNILERFSAQQFPDLHSELNLSSLELGDSALYFCASSAYGGPGTQYFGPGTRLLVL.

The chain employs TRBV6-1 and TRBJ2-5, with 8 bases that match TRBD1. This CDR3 comprises 17 residues. Germline CDR1 MNHNS, CDR2 SASEGT. V was clipped by 6 bases and J by 5 bases; unmatched bases: 17. Here the CDR3 DNA reads TGTGCCAGCAGCGTAGGGACAGGAGGCCCCCCTGGGGAGACCCAGTACTTC. It codes for CASSVGTGGPPGETQYF.

This clonotype was seen more than once but under ten times. The chain is built from TRBV7-9 and TRBJ2-5; 7 bases map to TRBD1. In germline, CDR1 is SEHNR, CDR2 FQNEAQ (reference sequence). This CDR3 has 19 amino acids. Trimming removed 3 bases from V and 0 bases from J; junction bases left unmatched: 16. The CDR3 region has the DNA TGTGCCAGCAGCTTTCTCCCCACAGGGGATCCTTTTTACCAAGAGACCCAGTACTTC. Translation gives CASSFLPTGDPFYQETQYF.

Turning to this clonotype: Sequence at one end of the junction differs from germline and may be a read error. The rearrangement uses TRBV20-1 and TRBJ2-2; D possibly corresponds to TRBD2 (5 bases). The CDR3 runs to 12 residues. Germline assignment: CDR1 DFQATT and CDR2 SNEGSKA (reference sequence). This CDR3 is CSVEAIAGEPFF. The DNA of the CDR3 is TGCAGTGTAGAGGCGATAGCCGGGGAGCCGTTTTTT.

CDR3 loop: CATSVPYGQFYGYTF. The CDR3 nucleotides read TGTGCCACCAGCGTGCCATACGGACAGTTCTATGGCTACACCTTC. The gene calls are TRBV15 and TRBJ1-2; D might be TRBD1 (6 bases). CDR1 LNHNV and CDR2 YYDKDF come from the germline V gene (reference sequence). The CDR3 spans 15 residues. V gave up 5 bases and J gave up 4 bases, with 17 bases separating them.

The V call is TRBV15, the J call TRBJ2-7, with a possible D match to TRBD1 (5 bases). Germline CDR1 reads LNHNV; CDR2 reads YYDKDF (reference sequence). The CDR3 covers 13 residues. V gave up 3 bases and J gave up 0 bases, with 6 bases separating them. The CDR3 protein is CATSRTASYEQYF. The DNA for the CDR3 is TGTGCCACCAGCAGGACAGCCTCCTACGAGCAGTACTTC.

J is TRBJ2-5 and V is TRBV5-1, with a possible D match to TRBD1 (5 bases). The germline gives CDR1 SGHRS, CDR2 YFSETQ. Trimming pared 1 base from V and 0 bases from J, leaving 16 bases between. The CDR3 totals 17 residues. CDR3 sequence: CASSLPMTATNQETQYF. For the CDR3, the DNA is TGCGCCAGCAGCTTGCCTATGACAGCAACAAACCAAGAGACCCAGTACTTC. Full variable domain (missing parts from reference TRBV5-1 and TRBJ2-5): KAGVTQTPRYLIKTRGQQVTLSCSPISGHRSVSWYQQTPGQGLQFLFEYFSETQRNKGNFPGRFSGRQFSNSRSEMNVSTLELGDSALYLCASSLPMTATNQETQYFGPGTRLLVL.

This clonotype came up a few times. The J gene is TRBJ2-1, the V gene TRBV6-1; 9 nucleotides agree with TRBD2. This CDR3 spans 16 amino acids. CDR1 and CDR2 (germline): MNHNS, SASEGT. The V gene end was trimmed by 6 bases and the J gene end by 7 bases; junction bases not matched to a gene: 13. This chain's CDR3 is CASSLDLAGILNEQFF. The CDR3 DNA sequence: TGTGCCAGCAGCCTCGACCTAGCGGGGATTTTGAATGAGCAGTTCTTC.

The J gene is TRBJ2-7, the V gene TRBV7-9; TRBD1 matches 8 bases. V lost 5 bases to trimming and J lost 6 bases; unmatched junction nucleotides: 6. Germline-derived CDR1 and CDR2 are SEHNR and FQNEAQ (reference sequence). The CDR3 has 13 amino acids. CDR3 protein: CASSPRTGIEQYF. The CDR3 DNA sequence: TGTGCCAGCAGCCCCAGGACAGGGATCGAGCAGTACTTC. The variable domain in full, completed from reference TRBV7-9 and TRBJ2-7, reads DTGVSQNPRHKITKRGQNVTFRCDPISEHNRLYWYRQTLGQGPEFLTYFQNEAQLEKSRLLSDRFSAERPKGSFSTLEIQRTEQGDSAMYLCASSPRTGIEQYFGPGTRLTVT.

The genes are TRBV7-2 and TRBJ2-5; 7 bases line up with TRBD1. The J call may not be correct, given that the DNA end is closer to TRBJ2-7. Germline values: CDR1 SGHTA, CDR2 FQGNSA. CDR3 length: 15 residues. The CDR3 DNA reads as TGTGCCAGCAGTTACAACCGGGACAGAGTATACGAGCAGTACTTC. It codes for CASSYNRDRVYEQYF.